A selection of T cell receptor beta chains follows, all from one sample in a study of CD8+ T cells in alopecia areata. Repertoires were generated with immunoSEQ multiplex PCR, while TCRdb's copy carries only in-frame clones and drops some. The repertoire includes about 120,000 clones, 53% of them detected once, and approximately 0.46% sits in the top ten. The sequencing here drew on CD4+ T cells sorted from blood, taken at week 4, from a patient treated with tofacitinib. The receptors were gathered from a human donor with alopecia areata. Each CDR3 is given with its conserved first and last residue. D genes are given only for firm matches. The size field is filled for only some rows; it gives once, few, many or a size class.

many	NA	TRBV14	TRBJ2-7	CASSQDLSPGYSYEQYF	TGTGCCAGCAGCCAAGATCTTAGTCCTGGCTACTCCTACGAGCAGTACTTC
few	NA	TRBV29-1	TRBJ1-1	CSVLALMNTEAFF	TGCAGCGTCTTGGCACTTATGAACACTGAAGCTTTCTTT
few	NA	TRBV30	TRBJ2-2	CAWGLPTYRLETGELFF	TGTGCCTGGGGTTTACCTACTTATCGTTTAGAAACCGGGGAGCTGTTTTTT
NA	TRBD2	TRBV13	TRBJ2-1	CASRGLAYNEQFF	TGTGCCAGCAGGGGACTAGCCTACAATGAGCAGTTCTTC
NA	NA	TRBV2	TRBJ2-1	CASIKDRPLGNEQFF	TGTGCCAGCATTAAAGACAGGCCCCTAGGCAATGAGCAGTTCTTC
few	NA	TRBV9	TRBJ1-1	CASSVGWAEAFF	TGTGCCAGCAGCGTAGGGTGGGCTGAAGCTTTCTTT
NA	NA	TRBV30	TRBJ2-3	CAWSWAGRGTDTQYF	TGTGCCTGGAGTTGGGCGGGAAGAGGCACAGATACGCAGTATTTT
NA	NA	TRBV2	TRBJ2-3	CARAQGGPTDTQYF	TGTGCCAGGGCCCAGGGGGGACCCACAGATACGCAGTATTTT
NA	TRBD2	TRBV9	TRBJ2-7	CASSVGGRYEQYF	TGTGCCAGCAGCGTTGGCGGGAGGTACGAGCAGTACTTC
NA	NA	TRBV2	TRBJ1-5	CASRGLMGSAQHF	TGTGCCAGCAGGGGGCTTATGGGCTCAGCCCAGCATTTT
NA	NA	TRBV9	TRBJ2-2	CASSAVTGELFF	TGTGCCAGCAGCGCGGTCACCGGGGAGCTGTTTTTT
medium-sized	NA	TRBV7-9	TRBJ1-1	CASSLGEQSAEAFF	TGTGCCAGCAGCTTAGGAGAACAGTCTGCGGAAGCTTTCTTT
NA	NA	TRBV7-2	TRBJ2-7	CASSGRTALGEQYF	TGTGCCAGCAGCGGACGGACAGCCCTGGGAGAGCAGTACTTC
few	TRBD2	TRBV19	TRBJ2-1	CASSSLARSFGEQFF	TGTGCCAGTAGTTCACTAGCGAGAAGCTTCGGTGAGCAGTTCTTC